These 13 T cell receptor beta chains originate from one sample sequenced in a study of T cells in Graves' hyperthyroidism and ophthalmopathy (dated by TCRdb to between 2018 and 2021). The protocol used for the library was multiplex PCR. Sequencing took place on an Illumina HiSeq 2000. The TCR beta CDR3 regions were amplified from RNA transcripts. The first round of RT-PCR for the TCR CDR3 was performed with the HTBI primer set and the Qiagen OneStep RT-PCR kit. The raw public reads went through TCRdb reprocessing: fastp at Q25, MiXCR clone calling, in-frame beta chains kept. Under each unique CDR3 protein, matching rows form one entry showing the most common genes and DNA. The sample has about 290,000 distinct CDR3 sequences on record, approximately 14% of them singletons. The ten largest clonotypes hold roughly 7.7% of the sample. The material sequenced was blood. These receptor sequences come from a woman between 40 and 55 years old with Graves' hyperthyroidism.

This clonotype came up many times. V usage is TRBV5-6 and J usage is TRBJ1-1; D uncertain. This CDR3 has 14 amino acids. The germline CDR1 and CDR2 sequences are SGHDT and YYEEEE. Trimming removed 4 bases from V and 4 bases from J, with 14 bases in between. This CDR3 is CASSPTGLGTEAFF. CDR3 DNA: TGTGCCAGCAGCCCTACCGGGTTGGGCACTGAAGCTTTCTTT. The full variable domain, in which reference TRBV5-6 and TRBJ1-1 provide the parts outside the CDR3, is DAGVTQSPTHLIKTRGQQVTLRCSPKSGHDTVSWYQQALGQGPQFIFQYYEEEERQRGNFPDRFSGHQFPNYSSELNVNALLLGDSALYLCASSPTGLGTEAFFGQGTRLTVV.

This clonotype was seen a few times. The genes are TRBV11-3 and TRBJ2-3; TRBD2 matches at 10 bases. Per the germline V gene, CDR1 is SGHNT and CDR2 is YENEEA. The CDR3 covers 16 residues. Germline trimming cut 0 bases from V and 7 bases from J; bases unmatched to any gene: 7. The CDR3 nucleotides read TGTGCCAGCAGCTTAGATCTTGCTAGCGGGAGTCATACGCAGTATTTT. Protein product: CASSLDLASGSHTQYF.

Many counts were recorded for this clonotype. The chain is built from TRBV7-2 and TRBJ1-1; 7 nucleotides align to TRBD1. The CDR3 runs 15 residues. CDR1 SGHTA and CDR2 FQGNSA come from the germline V gene. Trimming cost V 5 bases and J 6 bases; bases outside gene matches: 12. CDR3 sequence: CASSPPTGRFAEAFF. CDR3 nucleotides: TGTGCCAGCAGCCCCCCGACAGGGAGGTTCGCTGAAGCTTTCTTT.

This clonotype was seen many times. The chain has TRBV2 and TRBJ1-6; the match to TRBD1 covers 11 bases. Germline V gives CDR1 SNHLY, CDR2 FYNNEI. V lost 5 bases and J lost 10; bases outside the gene matches: 16. The CDR3 loop spans 18 amino acids. The CDR3 protein is CASSRRRTGGEERSPLHF. CDR3 coding DNA: TGTGCCAGCAGTCGACGGAGGACAGGGGGCGAGGAACGGTCACCCCTCCACTTT.

This clonotype was seen at least ten times. The V and J genes are TRBV27 and TRBJ1-2, with TRBD1 identical over 11 bases. The J segment lost 5 bases and the V segment lost 5 bases, leaving 7 bases of the junction unmatched. Germline CDR1 reads MNHEY; CDR2 reads SMNVEV (reference sequence). The CDR3 has 15 residues. The CDR3 region is CASSDRTGGGYGYTF. The CDR3, as DNA: TGTGCCAGCAGTGACCGGACAGGGGGCGGTTATGGCTACACCTTC.

The chain has TRBV28 and TRBJ1-2; unclear D gene. Germline lookup yields CDR1 MDHEN and CDR2 SYDVKM. Trimming cost V 8 bases and J 6 bases, with 19 bases left between them. The CDR3 contains 14 residues. CDR3 sequence (DNA): TGTGCCAGCGCCGCCCGAACGAGGGTGCATGGCTACACCTTC. This codes for CASAARTRVHGYTF.

This clonotype was recorded at least ten times. The genes are TRBV5-1 and TRBJ1-6, with D uncertain. This CDR3 contains 14 residues. CDR1 SGHRS and CDR2 YFSETQ come from the germline V gene. Trimming removed 4 bases from V and 7 bases from J, with 12 bases in between. CDR3 sequence reads: CASSQDGENSPLHF. The CDR3 DNA sequence: TGCGCCAGCAGCCAGGACGGCGAGAATTCACCCCTCCACTTT.

This clonotype was found many times. The CDR3 loop reads CASSYRDPNEKLFF. CDR3 nucleotide sequence: TGTGCCAGCAGTTACAGGGATCCTAATGAAAAACTGTTTTTT. The rearrangement links TRBV27 to TRBJ1-4; D is perhaps TRBD1 (6 bases). Trimming removed 4 bases from V and 3 bases from J, with 9 bases in between. Germline CDR1 MNHEY, CDR2 SMNVEV (reference sequence). The CDR3 spans 14 residues.

There are many counts of this clonotype. This chain links TRBV2 with TRBJ1-1; 7 nucleotides agree with TRBD1. This CDR3 spans 12 amino acids. Germline CDR1 SNHLY, CDR2 FYNNEI. V lost 8 bases and J lost 4; bases outside the gene matches: 4. CDR3 DNA: TGTGCCAGCCGAAGGGACAGCACTGAAGCTTTCTTT. This gives the protein CASRRDSTEAFF.

As regards this clonotype: A read error may produce the germline difference seen at one junction end. The V gene is TRBV28, the J gene TRBJ2-5, with TRBD2 matching 9 bases. The germline CDR1 and CDR2 sequences are MDHEN and SYDVKM. The CDR3 has 11 residues. As DNA, the CDR3 is TGTGCCAGCAGTTTAGGGACTAGCATACACTTC. The encoded protein is CASSLGTSIHF.

This clonotype was picked up many times. The genes are TRBV6-1 and TRBJ2-4; either TRBD1 or TRBD2 may supply D (5 bases each). V was pared by 3 bases and J by 11 bases, with 23 bases between. Germline V gene data show CDR1 as MNHNS and CDR2 as SASEGT. The CDR3 has 16 amino acids. CDR3: CASSETRAGGTRLQYF. The CDR3 nucleotides are TGTGCCAGCAGTGAGACCAGGGCTGGAGGTACCCGACTTCAGTACTTC.

In its sample, this clonotype was seen many times. The chain carries TRBV6-1 and TRBJ2-7; a weak D match, TRBD1 (5 bases). CDR3 length equals 15 residues. Germline assignment: CDR1 MNHNS and CDR2 SASEGT. The V end was cut by 1 base, the J end by 0 bases, with 10 bases between. This chain's CDR3 is CASSEELQGSYEQYF. The DNA of the CDR3 is TGTGCCAGCAGTGAAGAGCTGCAGGGCTCCTACGAGCAGTACTTC.

The chain employs TRBV19 and TRBJ2-7; 10 nucleotides agree with TRBD2. V was clipped by 3 bases and J by 2 bases; unmatched bases: 4. Germline V gene data show CDR1 as LNHDA and CDR2 as SQIVND (reference sequence). This CDR3 contains 15 residues. Written as DNA, the CDR3 is TGTGCCAGTAGTATTACCCTAGCGGGAGCCTACGAGCAGTACTTC. Translating it yields CASSITLAGAYEQYF.